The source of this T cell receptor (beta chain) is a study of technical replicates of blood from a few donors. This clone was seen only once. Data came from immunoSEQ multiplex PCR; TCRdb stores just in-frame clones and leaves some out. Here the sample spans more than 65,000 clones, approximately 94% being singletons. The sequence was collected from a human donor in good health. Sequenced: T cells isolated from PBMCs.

The CDR3 nucleotides read TGTGCCAGCAGTTTATTAGACAGGGACGGTGGCTACACCTTC. Translating it yields CASSLLDRDGGYTF. This chain joins TRBV28 and TRBJ1-2; 7 bases are a match to TRBD1. Looked up from germline, CDR1 is MDHEN and CDR2 is SYDVKM. The CDR3 covers 14 residues. The V segment lost 1 base and the J segment 7 bases; nucleotides outside the gene matches: 6.